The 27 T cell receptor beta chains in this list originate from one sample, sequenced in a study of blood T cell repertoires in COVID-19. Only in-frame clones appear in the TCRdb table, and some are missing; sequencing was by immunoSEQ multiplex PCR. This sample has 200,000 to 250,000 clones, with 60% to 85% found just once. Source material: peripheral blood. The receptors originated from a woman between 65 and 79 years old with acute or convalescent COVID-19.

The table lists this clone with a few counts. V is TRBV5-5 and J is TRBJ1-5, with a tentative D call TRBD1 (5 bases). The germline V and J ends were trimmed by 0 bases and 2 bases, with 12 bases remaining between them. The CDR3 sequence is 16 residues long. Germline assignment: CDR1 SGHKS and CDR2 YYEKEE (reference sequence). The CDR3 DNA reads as TGTGCCAGCAGCTTGGACCCAGGGAGGCGCAATCAGCCCCAGCATTTT. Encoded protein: CASSLDPGRRNQPQHF.

This CDR3 is CASSLREDRATNYGYTF. CDR3 DNA: TGTGCCAGCAGCTTACGGGAGGACAGGGCCACTAACTATGGCTACACCTTC. The gene calls are TRBV7-8 and TRBJ1-2; TRBD1 aligns across 8 bases. The CDR3 consists of 17 residues. Germline loops: CDR1 SGHVS, CDR2 FQNEAQ. V trimming: 2 bases; J trimming: 0 bases; junction bases outside the gene matches: 8.

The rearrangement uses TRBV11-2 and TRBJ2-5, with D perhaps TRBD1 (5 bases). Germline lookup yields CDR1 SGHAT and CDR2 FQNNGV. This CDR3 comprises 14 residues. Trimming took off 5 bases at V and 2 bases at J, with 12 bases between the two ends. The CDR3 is CASSPGMGQETQYF. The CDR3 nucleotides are TGTGCCAGCAGCCCAGGGATGGGGCAAGAGACCCAGTACTTC.

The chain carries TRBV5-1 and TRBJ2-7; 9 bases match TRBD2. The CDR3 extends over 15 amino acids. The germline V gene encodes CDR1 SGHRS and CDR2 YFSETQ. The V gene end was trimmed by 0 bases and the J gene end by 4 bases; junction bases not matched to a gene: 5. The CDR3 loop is CASSLGSGGPYEQYF. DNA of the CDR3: TGCGCCAGCAGCTTGGGGAGCGGGGGGCCGTACGAGCAGTACTTC.

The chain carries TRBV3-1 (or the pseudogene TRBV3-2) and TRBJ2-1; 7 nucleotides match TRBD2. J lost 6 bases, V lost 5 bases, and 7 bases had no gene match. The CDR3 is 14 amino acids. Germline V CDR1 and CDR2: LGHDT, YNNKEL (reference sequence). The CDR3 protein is CASSYERGRNEQFF. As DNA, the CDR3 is TGTGCCAGCAGCTATGAGCGGGGTCGCAATGAGCAGTTCTTC.

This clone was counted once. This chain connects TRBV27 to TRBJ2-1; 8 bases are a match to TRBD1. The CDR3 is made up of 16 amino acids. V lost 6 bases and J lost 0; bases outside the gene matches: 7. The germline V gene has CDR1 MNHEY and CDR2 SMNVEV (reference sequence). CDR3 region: CASSPWDRSSYNEQFF. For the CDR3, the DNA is TGTGCCAGCAGCCCATGGGACAGGAGCTCCTACAATGAGCAGTTCTTC.

CDR3 nucleotides: TGTGCCAGCAATCAGCGGTCCCAAGAGACCCAGTACTTC. Its translation: CASNQRSQETQYF. The chain links TRBV3-1 (or the pseudogene TRBV3-2) to TRBJ2-5; weak D call: TRBD2 (5 bases). Trimming removed 7 bases at V and 1 base at J, with 10 bases between. This CDR3 is built from 13 residues. CDR1 LGHDT and CDR2 YNNKEL come from the germline V gene (reference sequence).

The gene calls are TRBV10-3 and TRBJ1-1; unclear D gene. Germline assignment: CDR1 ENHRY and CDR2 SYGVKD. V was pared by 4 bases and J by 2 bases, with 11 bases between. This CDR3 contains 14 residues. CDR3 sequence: CAISGGGENTEAFF. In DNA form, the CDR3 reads TGTGCCATCAGTGGTGGCGGGGAAAACACTGAAGCTTTCTTT.

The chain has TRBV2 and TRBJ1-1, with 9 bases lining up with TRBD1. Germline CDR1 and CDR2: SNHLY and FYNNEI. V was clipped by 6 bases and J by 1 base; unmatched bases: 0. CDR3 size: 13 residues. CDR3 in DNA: TGTGCCAGCAGGGACAGGGGGAACACTGAAGCTTTCTTT. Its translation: CASRDRGNTEAFF.

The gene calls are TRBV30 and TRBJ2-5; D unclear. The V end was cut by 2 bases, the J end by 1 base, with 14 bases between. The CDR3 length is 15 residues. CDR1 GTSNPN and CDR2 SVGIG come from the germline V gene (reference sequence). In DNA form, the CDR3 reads TGTGCCTGGAGTCCACCCCTTTTAGCCCAAGAGACCCAGTACTTC. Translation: CAWSPPLLAQETQYF.

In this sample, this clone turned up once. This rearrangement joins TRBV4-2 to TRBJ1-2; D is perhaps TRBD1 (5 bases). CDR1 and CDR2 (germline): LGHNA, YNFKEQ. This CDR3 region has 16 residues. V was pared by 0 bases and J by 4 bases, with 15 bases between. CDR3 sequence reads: CASSQERLRQTYGYTF. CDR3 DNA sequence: TGTGCCAGCAGCCAAGAGAGGCTAAGACAGACCTATGGCTACACCTTC.

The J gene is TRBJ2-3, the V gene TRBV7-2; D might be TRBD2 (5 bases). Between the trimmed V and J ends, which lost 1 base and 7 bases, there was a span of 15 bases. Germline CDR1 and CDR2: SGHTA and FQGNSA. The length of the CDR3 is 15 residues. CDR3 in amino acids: CASSLVNTWEYTQYF. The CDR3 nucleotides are TGTGCCAGCAGCTTAGTAAACACTTGGGAGTATACGCAGTATTTT.

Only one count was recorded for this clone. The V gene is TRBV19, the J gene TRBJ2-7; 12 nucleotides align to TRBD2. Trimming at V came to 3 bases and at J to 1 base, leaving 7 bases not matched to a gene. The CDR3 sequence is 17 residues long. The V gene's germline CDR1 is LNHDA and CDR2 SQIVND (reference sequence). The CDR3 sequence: CASSIGLAGTRSYEQYF. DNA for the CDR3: TGTGCCAGTAGTATCGGACTAGCGGGGACACGGTCCTACGAGCAGTACTTC.

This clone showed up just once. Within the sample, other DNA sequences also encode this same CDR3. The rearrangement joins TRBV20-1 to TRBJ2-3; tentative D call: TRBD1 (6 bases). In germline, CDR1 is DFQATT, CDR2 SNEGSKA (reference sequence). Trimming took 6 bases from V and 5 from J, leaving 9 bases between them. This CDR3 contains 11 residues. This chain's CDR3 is CSAKGGDTQYF. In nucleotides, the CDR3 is TGCAGTGCCAAAGGGGGAGATACGCAGTATTTT.

DNA of the CDR3: TGCGCCAGAGGAAGGGGAGGACAAGAGACCCAGTACTTC. Its protein is CARGRGGQETQYF. The rearrangement uses TRBV10-1 and TRBJ2-5; maybe TRBD2 (6 bases). V shed 9 bases and J shed 2 bases, with 13 bases lying between them. CDR1 is WNHNN, CDR2 SYGVQD, per germline (reference sequence). This CDR3 comprises 13 residues.

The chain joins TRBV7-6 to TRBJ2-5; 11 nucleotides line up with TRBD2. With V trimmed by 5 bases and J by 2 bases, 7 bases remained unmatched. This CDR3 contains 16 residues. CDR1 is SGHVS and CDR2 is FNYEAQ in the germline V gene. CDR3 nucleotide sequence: TGTGCCAGCAGCAAGACTAGCGGGGCCCTACAAGAGACCCAGTACTTC. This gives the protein CASSKTSGALQETQYF.

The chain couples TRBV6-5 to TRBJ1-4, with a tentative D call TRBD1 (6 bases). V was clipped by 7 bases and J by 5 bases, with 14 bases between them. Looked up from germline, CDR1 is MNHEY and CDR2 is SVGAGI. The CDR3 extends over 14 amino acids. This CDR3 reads CASNLQGRNEKLFF. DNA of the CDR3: TGTGCCAGCAACTTACAGGGACGGAATGAAAAACTGTTTTTT.

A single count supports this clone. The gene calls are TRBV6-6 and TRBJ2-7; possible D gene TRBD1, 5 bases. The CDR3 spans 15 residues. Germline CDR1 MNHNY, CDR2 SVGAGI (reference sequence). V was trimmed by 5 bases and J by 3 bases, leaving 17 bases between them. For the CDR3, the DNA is TGTGCCAGCAGTCCCACAGGCCACCCAAACTACGAGCAGTACGTC. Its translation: CASSPTGHPNYEQYV.

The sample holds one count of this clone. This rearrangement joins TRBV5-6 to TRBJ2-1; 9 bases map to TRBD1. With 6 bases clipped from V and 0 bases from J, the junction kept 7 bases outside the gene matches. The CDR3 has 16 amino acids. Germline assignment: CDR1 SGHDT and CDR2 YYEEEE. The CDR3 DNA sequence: TGTGCCAGCACCCTGGACAGGGGTAGCTCCTACAATGAGCAGTTCTTC. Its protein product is CASTLDRGSSYNEQFF. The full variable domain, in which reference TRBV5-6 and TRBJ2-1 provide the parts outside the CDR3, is DAGVTQSPTHLIKTRGQQVTLRCSPKSGHDTVSWYQQALGQGPQFIFQYYEEEERQRGNFPDRFSGHQFPNYSSELNVNALLLGDSALYLCASTLDRGSSYNEQFFGPGTRLTVL.

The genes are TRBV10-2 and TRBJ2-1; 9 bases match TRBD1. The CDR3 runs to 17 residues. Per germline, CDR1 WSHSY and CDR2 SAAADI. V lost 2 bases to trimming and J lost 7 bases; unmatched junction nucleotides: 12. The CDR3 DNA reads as TGCGCCAGCAGTGAGGAGACTGGGGACAGGGTGGGTAATGAGCAGTTCTTC. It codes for CASSEETGDRVGNEQFF.

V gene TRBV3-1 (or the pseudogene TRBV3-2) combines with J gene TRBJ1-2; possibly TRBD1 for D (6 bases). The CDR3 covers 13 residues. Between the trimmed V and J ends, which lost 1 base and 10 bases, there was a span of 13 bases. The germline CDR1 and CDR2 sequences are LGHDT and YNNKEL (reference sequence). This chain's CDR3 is CASSQGGRGDYTF. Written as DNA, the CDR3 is TGTGCCAGCAGCCAAGGGGGCAGGGGCGACTACACCTTC.

Here the CDR3 reads CAISDRTFQETQYF. CDR3 DNA sequence: TGTGCCATCAGTGATAGGACTTTTCAAGAGACCCAGTACTTC. The rearrangement links TRBV10-3 to TRBJ2-5; TRBD2 is a possible D gene (5 bases). The V end was cut by 3 bases, the J end by 2 bases, with 10 bases between. The CDR3 is 14 amino acids. In germline, CDR1 is ENHRY, CDR2 SYGVKD.

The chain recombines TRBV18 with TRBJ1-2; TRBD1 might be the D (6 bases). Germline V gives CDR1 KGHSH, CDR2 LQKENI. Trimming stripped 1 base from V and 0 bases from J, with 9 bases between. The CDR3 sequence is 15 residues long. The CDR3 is CASSPQGVANYGYTF. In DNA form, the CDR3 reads TGTGCCAGCTCACCACAGGGGGTAGCTAACTATGGCTACACCTTC.

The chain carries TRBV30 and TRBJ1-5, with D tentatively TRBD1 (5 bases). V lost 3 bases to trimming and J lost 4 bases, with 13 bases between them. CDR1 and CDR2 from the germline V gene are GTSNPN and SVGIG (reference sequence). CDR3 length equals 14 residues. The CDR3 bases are TGTGCCTGGAGGTCCAGGGTTGGTAATCAGCCCCAGCATTTT. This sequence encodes CAWRSRVGNQPQHF.

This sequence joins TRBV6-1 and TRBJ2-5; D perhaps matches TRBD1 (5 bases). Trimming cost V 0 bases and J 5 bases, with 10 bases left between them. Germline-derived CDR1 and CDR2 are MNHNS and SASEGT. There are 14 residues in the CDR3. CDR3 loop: CASSEAGLGETQYF. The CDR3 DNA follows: TGTGCCAGCAGTGAAGCGGGGCTGGGGGAGACCCAGTACTTC.

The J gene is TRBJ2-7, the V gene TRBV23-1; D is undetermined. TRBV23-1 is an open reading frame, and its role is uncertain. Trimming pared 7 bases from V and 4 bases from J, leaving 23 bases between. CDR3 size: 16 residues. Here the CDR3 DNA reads TGCGCCAGCACCCTGATTGACAAGCCACCCCGTTACGAGCAGTACTTC. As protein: CASTLIDKPPRYEQYF.

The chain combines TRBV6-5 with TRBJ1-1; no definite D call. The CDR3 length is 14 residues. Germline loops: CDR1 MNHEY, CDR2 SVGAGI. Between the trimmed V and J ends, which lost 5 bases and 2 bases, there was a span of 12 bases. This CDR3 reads CASSTDFSNTEAFF. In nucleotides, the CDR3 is TGTGCCAGCAGTACCGACTTTTCAAACACTGAAGCTTTCTTT.